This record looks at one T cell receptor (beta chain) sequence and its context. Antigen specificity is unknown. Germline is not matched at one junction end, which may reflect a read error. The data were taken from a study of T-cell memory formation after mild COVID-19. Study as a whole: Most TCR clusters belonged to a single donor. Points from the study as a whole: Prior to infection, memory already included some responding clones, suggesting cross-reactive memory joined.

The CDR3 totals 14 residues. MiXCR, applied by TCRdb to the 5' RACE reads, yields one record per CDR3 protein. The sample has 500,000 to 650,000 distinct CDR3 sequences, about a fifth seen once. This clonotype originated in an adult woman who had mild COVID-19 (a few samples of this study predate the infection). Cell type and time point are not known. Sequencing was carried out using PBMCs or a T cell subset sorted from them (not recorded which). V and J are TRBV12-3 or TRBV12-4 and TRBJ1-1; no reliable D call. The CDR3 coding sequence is TGTGCCAGAAGTTCGGATACACGAAACACTGAAGCTTTCTTT. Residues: CARSSDTRNTEAFF.